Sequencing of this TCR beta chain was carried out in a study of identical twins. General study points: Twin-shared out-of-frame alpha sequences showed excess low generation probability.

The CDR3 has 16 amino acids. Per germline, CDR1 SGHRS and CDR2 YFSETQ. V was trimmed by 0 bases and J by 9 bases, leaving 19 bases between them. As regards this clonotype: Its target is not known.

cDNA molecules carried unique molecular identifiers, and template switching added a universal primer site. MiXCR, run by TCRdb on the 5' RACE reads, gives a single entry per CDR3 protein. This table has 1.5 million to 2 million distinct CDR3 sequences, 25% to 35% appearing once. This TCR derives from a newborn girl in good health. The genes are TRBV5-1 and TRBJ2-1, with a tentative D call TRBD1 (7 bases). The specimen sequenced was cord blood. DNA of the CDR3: TGCGCCAGCAGCTTGGGTTTGGCAGGGGGGTACGGTGAGCAGTTCTTC. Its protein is CASSLGLAGGYGEQFF.